This entry concerns a single TCR beta chain. Its antigen is unidentified. The data stem from a study of blood T cells in healthy people across ages. Findings of the study overall: Using unsorted PBMCs precluded a conclusive naive versus antigen-experienced comparison.

A second about 7 to 11 cycle PCR used barcoded and J-beta primers. Using its own MiXCR run on the 5' RACE reads, TCRdb lists one record per CDR3 protein. The sample lists some 1.4 million distinct CDR3 sequences, 42% seen once, with 7% to 9% in the top ten. CDR3 length: 14 residues. With 5 bases clipped from V and 4 bases from J, the junction kept 5 bases outside the gene matches. Per germline, CDR1 SGHDN and CDR2 FVKESK. J is TRBJ2-4 and V is TRBV14; 7 nucleotides agree with TRBD1. The specimen was blood. This receptor was obtained from a woman younger than 35 in good health. In DNA form, the CDR3 reads TGTGCCAGCAGCGACAGGGCCAGGAAAAACATTCAGTACTTC. Its protein is CASSDRARKNIQYF.